This T cell receptor (beta chain) was recorded in a study of memory CD4+ T cells and cytomegalovirus serostatus. The length of the CDR3 is 14 residues. The ends lost 5 bases at V and 2 bases at J; junction bases unmatched: 4. The germline CDR1 and CDR2 sequences are LGHNT and FRNRAP. Whole-study results and caveats: CD4+ memory repertoires contained about two fifths of the 164 reported CMV TCRbeta sequences.

Single viable CD3+CD4+CD8-CD45RO+ cells were sorted as the memory CD4+ T cells. Assay: immunoSEQ multiplex PCR; the TCRdb copy retains only in-frame clones and omits some. The sample consists of about 64,000 clones, about 74% of them appearing once. This clone has only a few counts. Its antigen is unknown. The source of this sequence is an adult in good health and CMV-seronegative. The sequenced material came from memory CD4+ T cells from blood. This chain joins TRBV12-5 and TRBJ1-1; 8 bases are shared with TRBD1. The CDR3 region has the DNA TGTGCTAGTGGTCCTGGACAGGGAAACACTGAAGCTTTCTTT. It translates to CASGPGQGNTEAFF. The full variable domain, rest sourced from reference TRBV12-5 and TRBJ1-1, is DARVTQTPRHKVTEMGQEVTMRCQPILGHNTVFWYRQTMMQGLELLAYFRNRAPLDDSGMPKDRFSAEMPDATLATLKIQPSEPRDSAVYFCASGPGQGNTEAFFGQGTRLTVV.